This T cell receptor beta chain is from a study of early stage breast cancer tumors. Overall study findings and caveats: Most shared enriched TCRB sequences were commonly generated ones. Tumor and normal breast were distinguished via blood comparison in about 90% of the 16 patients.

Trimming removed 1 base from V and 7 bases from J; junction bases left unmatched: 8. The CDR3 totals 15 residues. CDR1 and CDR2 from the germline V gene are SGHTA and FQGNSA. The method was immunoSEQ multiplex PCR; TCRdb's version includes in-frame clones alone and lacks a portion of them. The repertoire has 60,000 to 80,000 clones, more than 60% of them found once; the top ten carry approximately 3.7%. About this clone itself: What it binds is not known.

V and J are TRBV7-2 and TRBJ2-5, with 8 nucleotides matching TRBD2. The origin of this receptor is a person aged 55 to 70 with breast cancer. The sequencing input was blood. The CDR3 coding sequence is TGTGCCAGCAGCTTAGGAGCGGGGGAAAAGGGGACCCAGTACTTC. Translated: CASSLGAGEKGTQYF.